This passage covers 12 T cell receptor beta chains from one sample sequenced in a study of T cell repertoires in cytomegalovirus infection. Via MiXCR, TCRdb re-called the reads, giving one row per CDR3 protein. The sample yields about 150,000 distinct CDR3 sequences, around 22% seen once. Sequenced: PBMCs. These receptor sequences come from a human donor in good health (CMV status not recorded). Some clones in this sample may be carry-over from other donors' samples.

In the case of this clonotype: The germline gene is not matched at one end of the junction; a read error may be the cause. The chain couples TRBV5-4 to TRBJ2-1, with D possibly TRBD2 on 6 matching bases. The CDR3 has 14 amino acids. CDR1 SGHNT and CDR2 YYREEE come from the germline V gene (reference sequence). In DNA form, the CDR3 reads TGTACCAGCAACCAGGGAGGTGGCTACAATGAGCAGTTCTTC. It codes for CTSNQGGGYNEQFF.

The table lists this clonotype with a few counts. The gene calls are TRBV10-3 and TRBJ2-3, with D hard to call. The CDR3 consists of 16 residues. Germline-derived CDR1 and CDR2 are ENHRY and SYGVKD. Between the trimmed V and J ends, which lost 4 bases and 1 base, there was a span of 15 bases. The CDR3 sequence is CAISGPLSPGTDTQYF. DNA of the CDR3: TGTGCCATCAGTGGTCCTCTTAGTCCGGGCACAGATACGCAGTATTTT.

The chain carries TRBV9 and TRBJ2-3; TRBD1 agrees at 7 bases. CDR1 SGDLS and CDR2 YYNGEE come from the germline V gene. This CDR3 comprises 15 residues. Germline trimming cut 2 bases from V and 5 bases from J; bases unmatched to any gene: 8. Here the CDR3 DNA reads TGTGCCAGCAGCGTGTATTCTGACAGGGAAGATACGCAGTATTTT. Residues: CASSVYSDREDTQYF.

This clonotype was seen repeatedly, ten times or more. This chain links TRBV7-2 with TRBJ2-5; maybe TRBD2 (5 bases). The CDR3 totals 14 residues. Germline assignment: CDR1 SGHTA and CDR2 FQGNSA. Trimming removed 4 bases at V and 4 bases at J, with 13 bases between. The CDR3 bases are TGTGCCAGCAGCTACGGTCCGGGGTCAGAGACCCAGTACTTC. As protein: CASSYGPGSETQYF. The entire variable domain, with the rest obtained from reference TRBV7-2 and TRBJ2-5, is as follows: GAGVSQSPSNKVTEKGKDVELRCDPISGHTALYWYRQSLGQGLEFLIYFQGNSAPDKSGLPSDRFSAERTGGSVSTLTIQRTQQEDSAVYLCASSYGPGSETQYFGPGTRLLVL.

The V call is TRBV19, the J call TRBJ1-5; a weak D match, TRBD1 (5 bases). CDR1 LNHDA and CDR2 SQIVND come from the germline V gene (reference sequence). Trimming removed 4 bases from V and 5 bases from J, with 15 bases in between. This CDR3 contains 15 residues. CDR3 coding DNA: TGTGCCAGTAGTAGCGGGCAGGGTACCCATCAGCCCCAGCATTTT. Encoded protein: CASSSGQGTHQPQHF.

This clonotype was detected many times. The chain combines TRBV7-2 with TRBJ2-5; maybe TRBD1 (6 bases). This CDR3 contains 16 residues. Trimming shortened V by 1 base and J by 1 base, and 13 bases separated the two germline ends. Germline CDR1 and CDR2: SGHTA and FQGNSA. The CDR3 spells CASSLEGDGSQETQYF. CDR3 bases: TGTGCCAGCAGCTTAGAGGGGGACGGCTCCCAAGAGACCCAGTACTTC.

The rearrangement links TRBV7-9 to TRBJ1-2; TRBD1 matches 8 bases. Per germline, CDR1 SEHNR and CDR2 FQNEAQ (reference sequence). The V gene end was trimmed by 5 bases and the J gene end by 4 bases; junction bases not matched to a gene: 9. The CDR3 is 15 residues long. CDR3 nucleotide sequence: TGTGCCAGCAGCAACGGGACAGGCCCGTTCTATGGCTACACCTTC. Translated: CASSNGTGPFYGYTF. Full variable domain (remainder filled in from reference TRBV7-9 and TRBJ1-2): DTGVSQNPRHKITKRGQNVTFRCDPISEHNRLYWYRQTLGQGPEFLTYFQNEAQLEKSRLLSDRFSAERPKGSFSTLEIQRTEQGDSAMYLCASSNGTGPFYGYTFGSGTRLTVV.

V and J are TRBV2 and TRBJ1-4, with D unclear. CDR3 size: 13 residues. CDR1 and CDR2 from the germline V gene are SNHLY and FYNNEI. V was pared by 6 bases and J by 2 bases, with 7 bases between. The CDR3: CASSAGTNEKLFF. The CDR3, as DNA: TGTGCCAGCAGCGCCGGGACTAATGAAAAACTGTTTTTT.

The CDR3 DNA is TGTGCCAGTACGGAGGGGGGGGGGCAATACACCGGGGAGCTGTTTTTT. Its protein is CASTEGGGQYTGELFF. This chain connects TRBV5-4 to TRBJ2-2, with D perhaps matching TRBD2 (7 bases). The V end lost 8 bases, the J end lost 3 bases, and 20 bases lay between the germline ends. Germline CDR1 and CDR2: SGHNT and YYREEE (reference sequence). This CDR3 has 16 residues.

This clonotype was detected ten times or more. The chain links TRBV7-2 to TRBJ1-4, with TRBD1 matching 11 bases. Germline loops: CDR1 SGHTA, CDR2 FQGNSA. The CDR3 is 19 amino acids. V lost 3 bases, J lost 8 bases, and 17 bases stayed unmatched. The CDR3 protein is CASSLTTGTGGGEKEKLFF. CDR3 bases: TGTGCCAGCAGCTTGACGACCGGGACAGGGGGGGGGGAAAAGGAAAAACTGTTTTTT.

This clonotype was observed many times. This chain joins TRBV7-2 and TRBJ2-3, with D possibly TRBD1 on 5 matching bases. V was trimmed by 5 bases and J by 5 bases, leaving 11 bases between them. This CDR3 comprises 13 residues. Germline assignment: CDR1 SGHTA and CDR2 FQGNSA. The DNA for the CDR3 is TGTGCCAGCAGCCAAAATAGGGGAGATACGCAGTATTTT. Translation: CASSQNRGDTQYF.

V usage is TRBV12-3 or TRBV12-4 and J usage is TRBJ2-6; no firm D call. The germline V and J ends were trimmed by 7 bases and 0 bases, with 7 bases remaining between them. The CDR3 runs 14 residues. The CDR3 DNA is TGTGCCAGCACAGTGAGCTCTGGGGCCAACGTCCTGACTTTC. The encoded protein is CASTVSSGANVLTF.